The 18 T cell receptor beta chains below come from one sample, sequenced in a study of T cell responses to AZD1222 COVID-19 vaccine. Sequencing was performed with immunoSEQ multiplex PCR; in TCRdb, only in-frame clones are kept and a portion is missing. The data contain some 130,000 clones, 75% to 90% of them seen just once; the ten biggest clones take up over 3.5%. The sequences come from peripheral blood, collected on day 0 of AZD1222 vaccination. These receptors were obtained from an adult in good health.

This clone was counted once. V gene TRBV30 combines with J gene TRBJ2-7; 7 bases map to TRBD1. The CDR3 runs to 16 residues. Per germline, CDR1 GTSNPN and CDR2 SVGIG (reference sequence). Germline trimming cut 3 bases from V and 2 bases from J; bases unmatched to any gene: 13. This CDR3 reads CAWSRGKGGRAYEQYF. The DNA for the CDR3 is TGTGCCTGGAGCCGGGGAAAAGGGGGCCGCGCCTACGAGCAGTACTTC.

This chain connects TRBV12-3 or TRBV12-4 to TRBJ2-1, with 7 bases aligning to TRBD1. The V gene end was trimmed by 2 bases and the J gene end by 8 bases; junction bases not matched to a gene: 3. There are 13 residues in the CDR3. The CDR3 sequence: CASSLRQGDEQFF. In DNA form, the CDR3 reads TGTGCCAGCAGTTTACGGCAGGGGGATGAGCAGTTCTTC.

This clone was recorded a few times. CDR3 sequence: CASSSGEDFYSPLHF. The CDR3, as DNA: TGTGCCAGCAGCTCAGGAGAGGATTTTTATTCACCCCTCCACTTT. This chain uses TRBV7-2 with TRBJ1-6; D uncertain. V lost 4 bases and J 8 bases, leaving 15 bases between the germline ends. Germline CDR1 and CDR2: SGHTA and FQGNSA. The CDR3 has 15 amino acids.

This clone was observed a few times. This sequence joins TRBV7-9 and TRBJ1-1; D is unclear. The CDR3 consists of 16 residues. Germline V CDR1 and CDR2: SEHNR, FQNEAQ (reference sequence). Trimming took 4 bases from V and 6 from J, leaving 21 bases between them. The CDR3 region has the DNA TGTGCCAGCAGCTCCCTGGACCAAGTAAAGGTCGCTGAAGCTTTCTTT. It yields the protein CASSSLDQVKVAEAFF. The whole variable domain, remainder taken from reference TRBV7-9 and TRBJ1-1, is DTGVSQNPRHKITKRGQNVTFRCDPISEHNRLYWYRQTLGQGPEFLTYFQNEAQLEKSRLLSDRFSAERPKGSFSTLEIQRTEQGDSAMYLCASSSLDQVKVAEAFFGQGTRLTVV.

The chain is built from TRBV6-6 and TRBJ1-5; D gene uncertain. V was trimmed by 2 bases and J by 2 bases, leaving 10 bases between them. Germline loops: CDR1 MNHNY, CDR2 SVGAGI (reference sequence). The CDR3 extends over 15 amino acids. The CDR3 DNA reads TGTGCCAGCAGTTACGTCGGCGGCGGCAATCAGCCCCAGCATTTT. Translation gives CASSYVGGGNQPQHF.

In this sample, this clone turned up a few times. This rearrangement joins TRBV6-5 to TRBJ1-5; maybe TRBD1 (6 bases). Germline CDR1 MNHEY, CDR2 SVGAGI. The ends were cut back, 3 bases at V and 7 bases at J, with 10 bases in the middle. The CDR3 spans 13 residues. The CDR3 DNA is TGTGCCAGCAGTTATACAGGGAAACAGCCCCAGCATTTT. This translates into CASSYTGKQPQHF.

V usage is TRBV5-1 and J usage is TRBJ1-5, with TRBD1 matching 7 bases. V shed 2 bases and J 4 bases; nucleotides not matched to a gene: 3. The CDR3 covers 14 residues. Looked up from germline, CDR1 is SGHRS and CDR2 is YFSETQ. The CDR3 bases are TGCGCCAGCAGCTTAGGACAGGAGAATCAGCCCCAGCATTTT. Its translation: CASSLGQENQPQHF.

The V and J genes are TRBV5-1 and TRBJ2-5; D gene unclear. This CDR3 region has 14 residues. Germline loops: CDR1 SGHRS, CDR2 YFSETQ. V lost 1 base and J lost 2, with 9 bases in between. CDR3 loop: CASSLMAEQETQYF. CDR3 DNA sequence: TGCGCCAGCAGCTTGATGGCGGAACAAGAGACCCAGTACTTC.

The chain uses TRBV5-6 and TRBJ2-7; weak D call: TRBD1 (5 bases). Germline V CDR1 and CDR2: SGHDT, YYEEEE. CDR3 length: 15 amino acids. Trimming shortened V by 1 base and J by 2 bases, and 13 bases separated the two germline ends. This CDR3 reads CASSLFVGATYEQYF. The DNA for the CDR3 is TGTGCCAGCAGCTTGTTCGTAGGGGCCACCTACGAGCAGTACTTC.

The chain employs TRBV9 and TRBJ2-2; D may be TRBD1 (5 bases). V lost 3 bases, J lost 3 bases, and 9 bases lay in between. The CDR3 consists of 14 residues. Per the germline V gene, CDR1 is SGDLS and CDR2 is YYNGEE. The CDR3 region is CASSEQEYTGELFF. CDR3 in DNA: TGTGCCAGCAGCGAACAGGAGTACACCGGGGAGCTGTTTTTT.

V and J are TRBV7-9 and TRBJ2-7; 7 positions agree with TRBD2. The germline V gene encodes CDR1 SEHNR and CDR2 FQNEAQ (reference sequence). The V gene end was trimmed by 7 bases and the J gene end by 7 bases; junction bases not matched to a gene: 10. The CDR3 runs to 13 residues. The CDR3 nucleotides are TGTGCCAGCACCTTCGGGGGGAACAAAGAGCAGTACTTC. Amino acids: CASTFGGNKEQYF.

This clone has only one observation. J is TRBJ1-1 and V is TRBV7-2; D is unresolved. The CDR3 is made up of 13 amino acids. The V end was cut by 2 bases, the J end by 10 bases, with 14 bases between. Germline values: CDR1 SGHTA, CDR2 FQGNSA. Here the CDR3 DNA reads TGTGCCAGCAGCTTATATCAACGTCAGCTAGCTTTCTTT. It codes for CASSLYQRQLAFF.

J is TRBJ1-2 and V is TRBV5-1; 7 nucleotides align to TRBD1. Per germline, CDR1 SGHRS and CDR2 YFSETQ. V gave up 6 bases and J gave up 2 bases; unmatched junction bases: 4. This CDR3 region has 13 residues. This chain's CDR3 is CASNPGGNYGYTF. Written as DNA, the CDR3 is TGCGCCAGCAACCCAGGGGGGAACTATGGCTACACCTTC.

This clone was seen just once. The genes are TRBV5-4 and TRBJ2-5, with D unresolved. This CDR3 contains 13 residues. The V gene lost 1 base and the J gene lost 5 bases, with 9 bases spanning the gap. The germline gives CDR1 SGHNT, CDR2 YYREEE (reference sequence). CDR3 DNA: TGTGCCAGCAGCTTGAGGCAGGTGGAGACCCAGTACTTC. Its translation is CASSLRQVETQYF.

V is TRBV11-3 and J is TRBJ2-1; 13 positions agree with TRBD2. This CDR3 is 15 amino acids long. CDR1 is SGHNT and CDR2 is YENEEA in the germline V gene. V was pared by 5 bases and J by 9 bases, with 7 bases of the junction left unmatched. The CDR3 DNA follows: TGTGCCAGCAGCCGCACTAGCGGGGGGGCGGCTGAGCAGTTCTTC. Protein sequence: CASSRTSGGAAEQFF. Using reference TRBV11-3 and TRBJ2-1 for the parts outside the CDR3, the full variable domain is EAGVVQSPRYKIIEKKQPVAFWCNPISGHNTLYWYLQNLGQGPELLIRYENEEAVDDSQLPKDRFSAERLKGVDSTLKIQPAELGDSAVYLCASSRTSGGAAEQFFGPGTRLTVL.

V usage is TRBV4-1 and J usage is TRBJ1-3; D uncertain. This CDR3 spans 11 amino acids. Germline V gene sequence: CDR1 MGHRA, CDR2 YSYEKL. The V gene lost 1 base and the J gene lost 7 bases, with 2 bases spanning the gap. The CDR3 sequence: CASSQGNTIYF. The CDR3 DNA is TGCGCCAGCAGCCAAGGGAACACCATATATTTT.

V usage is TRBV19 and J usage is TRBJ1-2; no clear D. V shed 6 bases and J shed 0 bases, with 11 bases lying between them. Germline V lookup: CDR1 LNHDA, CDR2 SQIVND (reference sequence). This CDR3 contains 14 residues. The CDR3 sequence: CASSPTGANYGYTF. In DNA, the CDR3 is TGTGCCAGTAGCCCTACTGGAGCTAACTATGGCTACACCTTC.

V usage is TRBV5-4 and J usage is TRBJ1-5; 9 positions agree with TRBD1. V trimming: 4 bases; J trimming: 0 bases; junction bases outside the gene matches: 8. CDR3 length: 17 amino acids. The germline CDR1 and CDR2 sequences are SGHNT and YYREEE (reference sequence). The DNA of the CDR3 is TGTGCCAGCAGCCCGGACAGGGGAATCCGTAGCAATCAGCCCCAGCATTTT. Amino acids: CASSPDRGIRSNQPQHF.